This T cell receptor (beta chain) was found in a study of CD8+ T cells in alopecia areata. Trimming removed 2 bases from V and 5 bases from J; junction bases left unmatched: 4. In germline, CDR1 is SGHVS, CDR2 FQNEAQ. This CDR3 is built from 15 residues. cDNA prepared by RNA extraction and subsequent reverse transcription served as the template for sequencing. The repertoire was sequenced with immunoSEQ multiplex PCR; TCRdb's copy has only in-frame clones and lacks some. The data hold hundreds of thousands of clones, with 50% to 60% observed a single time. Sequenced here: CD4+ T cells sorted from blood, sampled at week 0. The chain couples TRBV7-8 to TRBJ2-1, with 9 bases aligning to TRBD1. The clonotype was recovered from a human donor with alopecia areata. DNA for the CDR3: TGTGCCAGCAGCTTACGGCGGACAGGGGACAATGAGCAGTTCTTC. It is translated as CASSLRRTGDNEQFF.